This TCR beta chain stems from a study of shared clonotypes between healthy human individuals. The study, taken as a whole, reports: The study generally estimated greater richness for naive than memory subsets.

CDR3 size: 12 residues. From germline, CDR1 is LNHDA and CDR2 SQIVND (reference sequence). V lost 5 bases and J lost 10; bases outside the gene matches: 4. This clone was picked up many times. Its cognate antigen is unknown. Generated by immunoSEQ multiplex PCR, the TCRdb table keeps only in-frame clones and is missing some. Among 850,000 to 1,200,000 clones listed, about 80% were seen once. This TCR was recovered from a young man in good health. The sample taken for sequencing was memory CD4+ T cells sorted from blood. This sample's subset: CD45RA-negative fraction. V is TRBV19 and J is TRBJ2-3; 9 nucleotides match TRBD1. The CDR3 DNA is TGTGCCAGTAGTGATCGGACAGGGGCGCAGTATTTT. This encodes CASSDRTGAQYF. Full variable domain (rest looked up from reference TRBV19 and TRBJ2-3): DGGITQSPKYLFRKEGQNVTLSCEQNLNHDAMYWYRQDPGQGLRLIYYSQIVNDFQKGDIAEGYSVSREKKESFPLTVTSAQKNPTAFYLCASSDRTGAQYFGPGTRLTVL.